This is a list of T cell receptor beta chains from one sample in a study of identical twins. TCRdb processed the 5' RACE reads anew with MiXCR; each CDR3 protein has one entry. The table lists 200,000 or so distinct CDR3 sequences, around 6.8% of them singletons. This same sample was also taken into another study, of yellow fever vaccine responses in identical twins.

Sequencing was carried out using memory (CD45RO+) T cells sorted from blood. These receptors originate from a woman younger than 30 in good health. Each CDR3 is given without its conserved first and last residue. The order of the fields is J gene, V gene, CDR3 protein.

J gene: TRBJ1-1
V gene: TRBV5-1
CDR3 protein: ASSLKGGDRVNTEAF

J gene: TRBJ2-7
V gene: TRBV10-3
CDR3 protein: AIISDNSYEQY

J gene: TRBJ1-6
V gene: TRBV7-2
CDR3 protein: ASSLGRGRTSPLH

J gene: TRBJ1-2
V gene: TRBV28
CDR3 protein: ASSRAGSNYGYT

J gene: TRBJ2-7
V gene: TRBV5-1
CDR3 protein: ASSLEGAYEQY

J gene: TRBJ2-1
V gene: TRBV4-3
CDR3 protein: ASSQDRRLAGMNEQF

J gene: TRBJ1-1
V gene: TRBV4-2
CDR3 protein: ASSQGGSRQENTEAF

J gene: TRBJ2-2
V gene: TRBV5-1
CDR3 protein: ASSQRTNTGELF

J gene: TRBJ2-1
V gene: TRBV5-1
CDR3 protein: ASGLGGNEQF

J gene: TRBJ1-5
V gene: TRBV12-3/TRBV12-4
CDR3 protein: ASSTSQGKGGQPQH

J gene: TRBJ1-6
V gene: TRBV5-1
CDR3 protein: ASSIGQSSYNSPLH